The TCR beta chain under discussion was sequenced for a study of T cell clonotyping in hematopoietic cell transplantation. Study conclusions and caveats: No sorting was done, leaving CD4 and CD8 contributions mixed.

CDR3 size: 16 residues. The V gene lost 5 bases and the J gene lost 0 bases, with 15 bases spanning the gap. In germline, CDR1 is SGHRS, CDR2 YFSETQ. In the case of this clone: Its antigen is currently unknown.

Noted time point: recipient sample about 28 days before transplant, after cytoreduction. Recipients were bled about 28 days pretransplant and at posttransplant days 30, 100, 180. Sequenced by immunoSEQ multiplex PCR; TCRdb stores in-frame clones only, minus some. The sample lists 5,000 to 7,000 clones, 70% to 90% occurring once. The sample consisted of peripheral blood mononuclear cells, taken before stem cell transplant. V gene TRBV5-1 combines with J gene TRBJ1-3; D ambiguous. This clonotype originated in a man aged 60-69 years with acute myeloid leukemia. Some clones in this sample may be carry-over from other donors' samples. Here the CDR3 DNA reads TGCGCCAGCAGTTACGACGGCCCGAGCTCTGGAAACACCATATATTTT. The encoded protein is CASSYDGPSSGNTIYF.